This paragraph covers one T cell receptor (beta chain) sequence. What it binds is unknown. The data derive from a study of T cell responses to AZD1222 COVID-19 vaccine. Study-wide points: Researchers report vaccine-associated CD4 TCRs spanning spike, with dominance at 160-218 and 743-854.

Trimming took off 4 bases at V and 7 bases at J, with 11 bases between the two ends. Germline-derived CDR1 and CDR2 are SGDLS and YYNGEE. CDR3 length: 12 residues. Sequencing was performed with immunoSEQ multiplex PCR; in TCRdb, only in-frame clones are kept and a portion is missing. This table has more than 50,000 clones, 70% to 90% appearing once. This chain joins TRBV9 and TRBJ1-2; D is unclear. This receptor was taken from an adult in good health. The sample was peripheral blood, taken on day 0 of AZD1222 vaccination. The DNA of the CDR3 is TGTGCCAGCAGCACCGGCTGGGGTGGCTACACCTTC. It encodes CASSTGWGGYTF.